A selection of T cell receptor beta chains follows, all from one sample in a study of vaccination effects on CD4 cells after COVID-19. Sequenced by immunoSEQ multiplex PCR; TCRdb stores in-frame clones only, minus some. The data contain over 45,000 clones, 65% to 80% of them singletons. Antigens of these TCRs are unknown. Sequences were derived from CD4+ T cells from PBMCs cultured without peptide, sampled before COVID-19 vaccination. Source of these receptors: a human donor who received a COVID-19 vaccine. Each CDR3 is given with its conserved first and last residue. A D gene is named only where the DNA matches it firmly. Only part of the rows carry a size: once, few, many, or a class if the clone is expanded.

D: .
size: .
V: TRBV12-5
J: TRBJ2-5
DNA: TGTGCTAGTGGTTTGGGAAACCAAGAGACCCAGTACTTC
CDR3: CASGLGNQETQYF

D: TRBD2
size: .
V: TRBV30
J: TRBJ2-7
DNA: TGTGCCTGGAGTGTACACGCGGGAGGGCCAGACGAGCAGTACTTC
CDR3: CAWSVHAGGPDEQYF

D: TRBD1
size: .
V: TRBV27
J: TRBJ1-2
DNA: TGTGCCAGCAGAGATCTTGGACAGGGGGCCTATGGCTACACCTTC
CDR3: CASRDLGQGAYGYTF

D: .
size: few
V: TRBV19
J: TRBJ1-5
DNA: TGTGCCAGTAGTCGTCTAAATAGCAATCAGCCCCAGCATTTT
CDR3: CASSRLNSNQPQHF

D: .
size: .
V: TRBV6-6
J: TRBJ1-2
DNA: TGTGCCAGCAGCTTACGTGGGGCGGGCTATGGCTACACCTTC
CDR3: CASSLRGAGYGYTF

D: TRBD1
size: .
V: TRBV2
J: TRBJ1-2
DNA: TGTGCCAGCAGGTCACCCGGGACAGGGTCTGGCTACACCTTC
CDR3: CASRSPGTGSGYTF

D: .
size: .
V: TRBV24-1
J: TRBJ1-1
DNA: TGTGCCACCAGTGATTTGTGGGCCCGGGGCGCTGAAGCTTTCTTT
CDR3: CATSDLWARGAEAFF

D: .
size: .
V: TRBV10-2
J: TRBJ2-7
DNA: TGCGCCAGCCTAGACTGGGGTATGGACGAGCAGTACTTC
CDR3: CASLDWGMDEQYF

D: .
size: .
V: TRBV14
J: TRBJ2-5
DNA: TGTGCCAGCAGCCAAGACTTCCAGGCGCGGTACTTC
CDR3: CASSQDFQARYF

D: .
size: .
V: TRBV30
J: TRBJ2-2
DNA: TGTGCCTGGAGTTGGGGGCGCGGGCCCGGGGAGCTGTTTTTT
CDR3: CAWSWGRGPGELFF

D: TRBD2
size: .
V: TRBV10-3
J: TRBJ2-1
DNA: TGTGCCATCAGTGTGGCGGGACTAGCGTCCTACAATGAGCAGTTCTTC
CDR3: CAISVAGLASYNEQFF

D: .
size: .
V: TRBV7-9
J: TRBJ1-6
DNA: TGTGCCAGCAGCTTAGGGGTTGGGCAGGGAGGTTCACCCCTCCACTTT
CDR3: CASSLGVGQGGSPLHF

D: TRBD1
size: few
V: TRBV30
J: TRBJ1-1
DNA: TGTGCCTGGAGCGACTATACCCAGGGGGCTAACACTGAAGCTTTCTTT
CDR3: CAWSDYTQGANTEAFF

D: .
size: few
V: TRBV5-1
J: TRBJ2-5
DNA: TGCGCCAGCAGCTTGGGCCTGGGGGAGACCCAGTACTTC
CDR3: CASSLGLGETQYF

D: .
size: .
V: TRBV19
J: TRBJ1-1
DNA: TGTGCCAGTAGTATAGATCAAGGACGGACGAACACTGAAGCTTTCTTT
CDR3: CASSIDQGRTNTEAFF

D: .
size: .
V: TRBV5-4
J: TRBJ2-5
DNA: TGTGCCAGCAGCTCCCGACAGCAAGAGACCCAGTACTTC
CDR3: CASSSRQQETQYF

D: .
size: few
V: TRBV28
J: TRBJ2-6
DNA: TGTGCCAGCAGAACTGGACGCTACTCTGGGGCCAACGTCCTGACTTTC
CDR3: CASRTGRYSGANVLTF

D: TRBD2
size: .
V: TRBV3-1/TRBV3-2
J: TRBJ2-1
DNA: TGTGCCAGCAGCCAAACTTTGACTAGCGGGATGAATGAGCAGTTCTTC
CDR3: CASSQTLTSGMNEQFF

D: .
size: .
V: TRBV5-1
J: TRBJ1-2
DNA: TGCGCCAGCAGCTTGGCTCCCGGGACCTATGGCTACACCTTC
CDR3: CASSLAPGTYGYTF

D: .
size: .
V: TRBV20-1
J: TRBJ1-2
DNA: TGCAGTGCGACAGGTCTCTATGGCTACACCTTC
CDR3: CSATGLYGYTF

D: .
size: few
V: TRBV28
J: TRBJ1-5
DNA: TGTGCCAGCAGCTCCGCGGGCCGGATAGATCAGCCCCAGCATTTT
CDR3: CASSSAGRIDQPQHF

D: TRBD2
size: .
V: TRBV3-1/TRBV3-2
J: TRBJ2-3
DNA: TGTGCCAGCTCCCCTCTGAGCGGGATCACAGATACGCAGTATTTT
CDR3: CASSPLSGITDTQYF

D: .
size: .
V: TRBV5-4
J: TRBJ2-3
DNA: TGTGCCAGCAGCGGCAGGCCAGCTAAAAGCACAGATACGCAGTATTTT
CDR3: CASSGRPAKSTDTQYF

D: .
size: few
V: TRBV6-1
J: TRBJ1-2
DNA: TGTGCCAGCGATGGGGGCGCGGACTATGGCTACACCTTC
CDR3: CASDGGADYGYTF

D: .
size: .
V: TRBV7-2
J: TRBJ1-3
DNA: TGTGCCAGCAGCCCATTCGGGGCAGCAACTGGAAACACCATATATTTT
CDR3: CASSPFGAATGNTIYF

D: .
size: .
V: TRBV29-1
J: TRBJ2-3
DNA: TGCAGCGTGGTACAGAACACAGATACGCAGTATTTT
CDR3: CSVVQNTDTQYF

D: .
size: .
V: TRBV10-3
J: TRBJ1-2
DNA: TGTGCCACCAGCGGGTGGGGGGCCGAGCAGGACTATGGCTACACCTTC
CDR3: CATSGWGAEQDYGYTF

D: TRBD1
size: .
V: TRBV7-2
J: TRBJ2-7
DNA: TGTGCCAGCAGCCCCCGAGGGGGCCGGCAAGCTGGCGAGCAGTACTTC
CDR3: CASSPRGGRQAGEQYF

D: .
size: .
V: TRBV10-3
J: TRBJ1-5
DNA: TGTGCCATCACCAGATCCGCGGGCCAGTATAATCAGCCCCAGCATTTT
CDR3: CAITRSAGQYNQPQHF

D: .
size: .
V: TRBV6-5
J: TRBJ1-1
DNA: TGTGCCAGCAGTTACGCTGGGGGCCTAAACACTGAAGCTTTCTTT
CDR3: CASSYAGGLNTEAFF

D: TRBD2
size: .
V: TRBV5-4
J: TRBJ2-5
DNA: TGTGCCAGCAGCACCAGACTAGCGGGGGCCGGACTGGAGACCCAGTACTTC
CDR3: CASSTRLAGAGLETQYF

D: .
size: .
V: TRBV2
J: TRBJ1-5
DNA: TGTGCCAGCAGTGGCAGGGGCGGCCTTAGCAATCAGCCCCAGCATTTT
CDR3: CASSGRGGLSNQPQHF

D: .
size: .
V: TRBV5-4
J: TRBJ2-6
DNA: TGTGCCAGCAGCTTAAGGGGCTCTGGGGCCAACGTCCTGACTTTC
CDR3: CASSLRGSGANVLTF

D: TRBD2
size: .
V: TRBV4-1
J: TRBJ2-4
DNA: TGCGCCAGCAGCCATGCGGGGGGGAGGGACATTCAGTACTTC
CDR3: CASSHAGGRDIQYF

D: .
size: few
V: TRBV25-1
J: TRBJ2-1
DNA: TGTGCCAGCAGTGGACGGGGGCAAACCTCCTACAATGAGCAGTTCTTC
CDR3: CASSGRGQTSYNEQFF

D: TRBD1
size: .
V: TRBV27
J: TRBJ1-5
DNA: TGTGCCACCGGTCAGGGACAGGGATGGCGTCAGCCCCAGCATTTT
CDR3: CATGQGQGWRQPQHF

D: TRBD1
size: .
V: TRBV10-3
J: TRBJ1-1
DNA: TGTGCCATCAGTGCCGGGACAGGGACCACTGAAGCTTTCTTT
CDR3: CAISAGTGTTEAFF

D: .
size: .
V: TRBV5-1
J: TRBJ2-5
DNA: TGCGCCAGCAGCTTGGATGACTTCCAAGAGACCCAGTACTTC
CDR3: CASSLDDFQETQYF

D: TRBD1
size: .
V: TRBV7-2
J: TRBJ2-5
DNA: TGTGCCAGCGGCCGACAGGGGTACGAGACCCAGTACTTC
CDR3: CASGRQGYETQYF

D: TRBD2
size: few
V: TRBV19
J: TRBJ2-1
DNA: TGTGCCAGTAGTATAATTGTCGGGGGGAGGGCCTACAATGAGCAGTTCTTC
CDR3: CASSIIVGGRAYNEQFF

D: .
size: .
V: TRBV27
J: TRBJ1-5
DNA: TGTGCCAGCAGTTTATCCCCAGGGCAGCAGCCCCAGCATTTT
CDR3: CASSLSPGQQPQHF

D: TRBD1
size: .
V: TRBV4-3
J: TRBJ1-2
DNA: TGCGCCAGCAGCCAAGATAGAATCGGGACAGGGTATGGCTACACCTTC
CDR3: CASSQDRIGTGYGYTF

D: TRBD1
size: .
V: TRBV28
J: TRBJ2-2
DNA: TGTGCCAGCAGTTTGGTCAGGGGGCTGAACACCGGGGAGCTGTTTTTT
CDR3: CASSLVRGLNTGELFF

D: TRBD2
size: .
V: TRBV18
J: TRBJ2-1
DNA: TGTGCCAGCTCACCACCTAGCGGGGGCCCCAATGAGCAGTTCTTC
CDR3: CASSPPSGGPNEQFF

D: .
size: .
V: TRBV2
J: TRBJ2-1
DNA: TGTGCCAGCAGTGAAGCTCTCGGGTATTCCGCCTACAATGAGCAGTTCTTC
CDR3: CASSEALGYSAYNEQFF

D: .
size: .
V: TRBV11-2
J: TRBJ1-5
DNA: TGTGCCAGCAGCTTAGATGTTCCCAGTGTATTACAGCCCCAGCATTTT
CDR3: CASSLDVPSVLQPQHF

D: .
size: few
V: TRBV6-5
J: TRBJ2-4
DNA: TGTGCCAGCAGTTACGCCGACAGTGGGGACATTCAGTACTTC
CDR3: CASSYADSGDIQYF

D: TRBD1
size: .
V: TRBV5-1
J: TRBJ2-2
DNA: TGCGCCAGCAGCTACGGACAGGGGGGGGCCCTGAACGCCGGGGAGCTGTTTTTT
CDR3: CASSYGQGGALNAGELFF

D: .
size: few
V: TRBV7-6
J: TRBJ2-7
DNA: TGTGCCAGCAGCTTAGAGAGAGGCTTTTCCTACGAGCAGTACTTC
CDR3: CASSLERGFSYEQYF